This TCR beta chain was captured by sequencing in a study of blood T cell repertoires in COVID-19. In the study overall: From the United States, Italy and Spain came samples of acute and convalescent COVID-19. The analysed material was cDNA or gDNA that came from T cells, B-cell-depleted T cells, or PBMCs.

The ends lost 3 bases at V and 3 bases at J; junction bases unmatched: 2. Germline CDR1 MDHEN, CDR2 SYDVKM. This CDR3 comprises 14 residues. Generated by immunoSEQ multiplex PCR, the TCRdb table keeps only in-frame clones and is missing some. The data hold roughly 170,000 clones, with almost 85% observed a single time. The clonotype was recovered from a man aged 40-49 years who had recovered from COVID-19. The V call is TRBV28, the J call TRBJ1-3, with 7 bases fitting TRBD1. The specimen sequenced was peripheral blood. The CDR3 sequence is CASSFGTVGNTIYF. Written as DNA, the CDR3 is TGTGCCAGCAGTTTCGGGACAGTTGGAAACACCATATATTTT.